This record covers a single T cell receptor (beta chain). Antigen unknown. This entry belongs to a study of CXCR3-negative and CXCR3-positive naive CD8 T cells. The overall study: About 150 million TRB reads were obtained in total, which works out to about 1.5 +/- 0.3 million per library.

TRB cDNA libraries were made by UMI-labeled 5' RACE. TCRdb reprocessed the 5' RACE reads; each CDR3 protein has one entry and no DNA is given. This sample lists 75,000 or so distinct CDR3 sequences; its ten largest clones have 1.5% to 2%. CD45RO-CCR7+CD27+CD95- marked naive CD8+ T cells. The germline V gene encodes CDR1 SQVTM and CDR2 ANQGSEA. This CDR3 is built from 18 residues. Study results and limitations: Comparably high diversity was seen in both naive subsets, and much lower diversity in memory CD8+ cells. Similar levels of surface CD5 were seen between naive subsets; TCR strength was inferred from TRB CDR3 properties.

What was sequenced was naive CXCR3- CD8+ T cells from blood. Described subset: CD45RO-CCR7+CD27+CD95- naive CD8+ T cells lacking CXCR3 (TNR3-). J is TRBJ2-5 and V is TRBV29-1; TCRdb selects TRBD2, and the lack of DNA leaves this call unchecked. This clonotype originated in a human donor in good health. Some clones in this sample may be carry-over from other donors' samples. The CDR3 region is CSVVGLAGGTPYQETQYF.